The 22 T cell receptor beta chains presented below share a single source sample, sequenced in a study of shared clonotypes between healthy human individuals. Data came from immunoSEQ multiplex PCR; TCRdb stores just in-frame clones and leaves some out. Among 2 million to 2.5 million clones listed, 93% were seen once. The sample was naive CD4+ T cells from PBMCs. Specified subset: CD45RA+ positively selected. These receptors originate from a man between 18 and 29 years old in good health. Some clones in this sample may be carry-over from other donors' samples.

The CDR3 DNA sequence: TGTGCCAGCAGCTTTGGGGGGCCGGGAGAGACCCAGTACTTC. It yields the protein CASSFGGPGETQYF. The chain is built from TRBV7-3 and TRBJ2-5, with D possibly being TRBD1 or TRBD2 (6 bases each). With 3 bases removed from V and 4 bases from J, the gap between germline ends came to 12 bases. CDR1 SGHTA and CDR2 FQGTGA come from the germline V gene. The CDR3 spans 14 residues.

Note on this clone: Other DNA variants within this sample encode the same CDR3. The CDR3 sequence: CASSDSTNYGYTF. DNA of the CDR3: TGTGCCAGCAGTGACTCCACTAACTATGGCTACACCTTC. The chain couples TRBV6-4 to TRBJ1-2; D not certain. This CDR3 is built from 13 residues. V gave up 0 bases and J gave up 0 bases, with 2 bases separating them. In germline, CDR1 is MRHNA, CDR2 SNTAGT.

The CDR3 region is CASSPERAQETQYF. DNA of the CDR3: TGTGCCAGCAGCCCGGAGCGGGCCCAAGAGACCCAGTACTTC. The chain is built from TRBV7-2 and TRBJ2-5; tentatively, D is TRBD2 (6 bases). This CDR3 comprises 14 residues. Germline loops: CDR1 SGHTA, CDR2 FQGNSA. With 5 bases removed from V and 1 base from J, the gap between germline ends came to 11 bases.

V and J are TRBV27 and TRBJ2-3; TRBD2 aligns across 9 bases. This CDR3 has 15 residues. V lost 8 bases, J lost 6 bases, and 12 bases stayed unmatched. Germline loops: CDR1 MNHEY, CDR2 SMNVEV (reference sequence). This CDR3 reads CASAYRGRAGDTQYF. CDR3 bases: TGTGCCAGCGCCTACCGCGGGAGGGCCGGGGATACGCAGTATTTT.

V is TRBV2 and J is TRBJ1-6; D is unresolved. Germline V CDR1 and CDR2: SNHLY, FYNNEI. The length of the CDR3 is 14 residues. V shed 2 bases and J shed 4 bases, with 6 bases lying between them. CDR3 nucleotide sequence: TGTGCCAGCAGTGAATTGGGGTATAATTCACCCCTCCACTTT. Protein sequence: CASSELGYNSPLHF.

DNA of the CDR3: TGTGCCAGCAGCTTAGAGGCTTTGGTGGCGGGAGTCTCCGAGCAGTACTTC. It codes for CASSLEALVAGVSEQYF. The rearrangement joins TRBV7-2 to TRBJ2-7; the match to TRBD2 covers 7 bases. CDR1 is SGHTA and CDR2 is FQGNSA in the germline V gene. The CDR3 has 17 amino acids. V was clipped by 1 base and J by 6 bases; unmatched bases: 15. Supplemented by reference TRBV7-2 and TRBJ2-7, the full variable domain reads GAGVSQSPSNKVTEKGKDVELRCDPISGHTALYWYRQSLGQGLEFLIYFQGNSAPDKSGLPSDRFSAERTGGSVSTLTIQRTQQEDSAVYLCASSLEALVAGVSEQYFGPGTRLTVT.

This clone appeared once. The chain has TRBV2 and TRBJ2-7, with no clear D. Germline CDR1 reads SNHLY; CDR2 reads FYNNEI. The ends were cut back, 6 bases at V and 8 bases at J, with 11 bases in the middle. The CDR3 sequence is 11 residues long. The CDR3 DNA sequence: TGTGCCAGCAGCCGCGATTTTCAGCAGTACTTC. Translated: CASSRDFQQYF.

Notes on this clone: Other DNA sequences within the sample encode an identical CDR3. The rearrangement links TRBV27 to TRBJ2-2; D remains ambiguous. Germline lookup yields CDR1 MNHEY and CDR2 SMNVEV (reference sequence). CDR3 length: 12 amino acids. Trimming removed 3 bases at V and 3 bases at J, with 2 bases between. For the CDR3, the DNA is TGTGCCAGCAGTTTTTACACCGGGGAGCTGTTTTTT. Translation gives CASSFYTGELFF.

This CDR3 is CASSPDPESATQFF. As DNA, the CDR3 is TGTGCCAGCAGCCCCGACCCCGAATCTGCAACCCAGTTCTTC. This sequence joins TRBV11-3 and TRBJ2-1; D is uncertain. This CDR3 spans 14 amino acids. The ends were cut back, 5 bases at V and 13 bases at J, with 21 bases in the middle. CDR1 and CDR2 from the germline V gene are SGHNT and YENEEA.

The V gene is TRBV18, the J gene TRBJ2-7; D not certain. Per the germline V gene, CDR1 is KGHSH and CDR2 is LQKENI. V lost 5 bases to trimming and J lost 2 bases, with 7 bases between them. This CDR3 comprises 12 residues. The CDR3 here is CASSSHPYEQYF. The DNA of the CDR3 is TGTGCCAGCTCATCGCACCCCTACGAGCAGTACTTC.

The CDR3 DNA follows: TGCGCCACGGGGGCCGGGGGGAACACTGAAGCTTTCTTT. It yields the protein CATGAGGNTEAFF. This chain joins TRBV10-2 and TRBJ1-1; possible D gene TRBD1, 6 bases. This CDR3 spans 13 amino acids. The germline V and J ends were trimmed by 10 bases and 1 base, with 13 bases remaining between them. CDR1 and CDR2 (germline): WSHSY, SAAADI.

The chain joins TRBV5-1 to TRBJ1-1, with D possibly matching TRBD1 (5 bases). Trimming took off 4 bases at V and 5 bases at J, with 18 bases between the two ends. Germline CDR1 reads SGHRS; CDR2 reads YFSETQ. The CDR3 spans 15 residues. The CDR3 here is CASSILQGGGTEAFF. CDR3 coding DNA: TGCGCCAGCAGCATCCTCCAGGGTGGTGGTACTGAAGCTTTCTTT.

On this clone itself: Different DNA sequences within this sample yield the same CDR3. The chain is built from TRBV5-1 and TRBJ2-3; D not certain. The germline CDR1 and CDR2 sequences are SGHRS and YFSETQ. Trimming shortened V by 1 base and J by 4 bases, and 4 bases separated the two germline ends. The CDR3 is 12 residues long. CDR3 sequence: CASSLFSDTQYF. The CDR3 coding sequence is TGCGCCAGCAGCTTGTTTTCAGATACGCAGTATTTT.

A single count supports this clone. J is TRBJ1-2 and V is TRBV5-4; unclear D gene. Germline V lookup: CDR1 SGHNT, CDR2 YYREEE (reference sequence). Trimming pared 3 bases from V and 7 bases from J, leaving 16 bases between. This CDR3 is built from 14 residues. The CDR3 loop reads CASSSDGRGGGYTF. The CDR3 DNA sequence: TGTGCCAGCAGCTCTGACGGCCGGGGAGGTGGCTACACCTTC.

The J gene is TRBJ2-1, the V gene TRBV11-2; TRBD1 is a possible D gene (6 bases). CDR1 and CDR2 from the germline V gene are SGHAT and FQNNGV. The CDR3 contains 15 residues. V shed 0 bases and J shed 6 bases, with 12 bases lying between them. The CDR3 DNA is TGTGCCAGCAGCTTAGATCAGGCAGGGGTCAATGAGCAGTTCTTC. Encoded protein: CASSLDQAGVNEQFF.

This clone was counted once. The chain uses TRBV6-1 and TRBJ1-5; D uncertain. Germline lookup yields CDR1 MNHNS and CDR2 SASEGT. CDR3 size: 16 residues. V shed 2 bases and J shed 2 bases, with 13 bases lying between them. The CDR3 region is CASSENAGWGNQPQHF. DNA of the CDR3: TGTGCCAGCAGTGAAAATGCTGGGTGGGGCAATCAGCCCCAGCATTTT.

This chain uses TRBV5-1 with TRBJ2-1; TRBD2 might be the D (6 bases). Germline CDR1 reads SGHRS; CDR2 reads YFSETQ. This CDR3 has 16 amino acids. The germline V and J ends were trimmed by 1 base and 7 bases, with 18 bases remaining between them. CDR3: CASSLSGSGLYNEQFF. CDR3 coding DNA: TGCGCCAGCAGCTTGAGTGGCAGCGGGCTGTATAATGAGCAGTTCTTC.

On this clone: Other nucleotide sequences in the sample specify the same CDR3. The chain uses TRBV5-1 and TRBJ2-7; 12 nucleotides match TRBD2. The germline V gene has CDR1 SGHRS and CDR2 YFSETQ. Trimming at V came to 0 bases and at J to 1 base, leaving 2 bases not matched to a gene. The CDR3 runs to 16 residues. The DNA for the CDR3 is TGCGCCAGCAGCTTGGGACTAGCGGGAGATTCCTACGAGCAGTACTTC. Translating it yields CASSLGLAGDSYEQYF. Using reference TRBV5-1 and TRBJ2-7 for the parts outside the CDR3, the full variable domain is KAGVTQTPRYLIKTRGQQVTLSCSPISGHRSVSWYQQTPGQGLQFLFEYFSETQRNKGNFPGRFSGRQFSNSRSEMNVSTLELGDSALYLCASSLGLAGDSYEQYFGPGTRLTVT.

V usage is TRBV11-3 and J usage is TRBJ1-3; a possible D gene is TRBD1 (6 bases). The germline CDR1 and CDR2 sequences are SGHNT and YENEEA. The CDR3 has 14 residues. V was pared by 3 bases and J by 3 bases, with 9 bases between. Here the CDR3 reads CASSFGQLGNTIYF. The CDR3 coding sequence is TGTGCCAGCAGCTTCGGACAGCTTGGAAACACCATATATTTT. The full variable domain, its missing parts supplied by reference TRBV11-3 and TRBJ1-3, is EAGVVQSPRYKIIEKKQPVAFWCNPISGHNTLYWYLQNLGQGPELLIRYENEEAVDDSQLPKDRFSAERLKGVDSTLKIQPAELGDSAVYLCASSFGQLGNTIYFGEGSWLTVV.

This rearrangement joins TRBV5-1 to TRBJ2-7; D not resolved. The V gene lost 0 bases and the J gene lost 3 bases, with 4 bases spanning the gap. This CDR3 has 12 amino acids. Germline V gene sequence: CDR1 SGHRS, CDR2 YFSETQ. CDR3 sequence (DNA): TGCGCCAGCAGCTTGGACCACTACGAGCAGTACTTC. Protein: CASSLDHYEQYF.

This chain connects TRBV6-5 to TRBJ2-7; D remains ambiguous. CDR1 is MNHEY, CDR2 SVGAGI, per germline. The V and J ends lost 6 bases and 2 bases respectively, with 14 bases between them. The CDR3 has 14 amino acids. The CDR3 bases are TGTGCCAGCAGACAATCAAATTACGCCTACGAGCAGTACTTC. Its protein product is CASRQSNYAYEQYF.

This rearrangement joins TRBV9 to TRBJ2-5; a weak D match, TRBD2 (5 bases). Looked up from germline, CDR1 is SGDLS and CDR2 is YYNGEE. The ends were cut back, 1 base at V and 3 bases at J, with 7 bases in the middle. CDR3 length: 13 amino acids. The CDR3 loop reads CASSVYGEETQYF. The CDR3 nucleotides read TGTGCCAGCAGCGTATACGGGGAAGAGACCCAGTACTTC.